This T cell receptor (beta chain) came from a study of shared clonotypes between healthy human individuals. Study-wide points: Memory subsets generally showed smaller estimated richness than naive subsets did.

Clones were sequenced by immunoSEQ multiplex PCR, and TCRdb holds only the in-frame ones, with some missing. Here the sample spans about 2.3 million clones, 85% to 95% being singletons. Regarding this clone: Its matching antigen is unknown. The sample contains more than one DNA sequence encoding this CDR3.

The clonotype comes from a man in his late teens or twenties in good health. Some clones in this sample may be carry-over from other donors' samples. The sequenced material came from naive CD4+ T cells from PBMCs. Subset in this sample: CD45RA+ positively selected.

The CDR3 loop is CASSLAGGDQPQHF. CDR3 bases: TGTGCCAGCAGCTTAGCTGGCGGGGATCAGCCCCAGCATTTT. The genes are TRBV7-9 and TRBJ1-5; D call uncertain. The CDR3 has 14 residues. CDR1 is SEHNR and CDR2 is FQNEAQ in the germline V gene (reference sequence). V shed 0 bases and J shed 5 bases, with 8 bases lying between them.